Listed here are 31 T cell receptor beta chains from one sample, sequenced in a study of regulatory T cells in long-lasting Graves disease. Time point in this sample: newly diagnosed GD, antithyroid drugs for less than 3 months. The TCR library was made from RNA that had been extracted from PBMCs in TRIzol. Library construction for TCR beta used iRepertoire HTBI primers and Arm-PCR of CDR3 regions. TCRdb re-called the multiplex PCR reads with MiXCR, one entry per CDR3 protein. The sample shows some 460,000 distinct CDR3 sequences, around 15% of them seen only once. The same data also went into a second study, on T cells in Graves' hyperthyroidism and ophthalmopathy.

The material was peripheral blood mononuclear cells (PBMCs), obtained at new diagnosis, from a patient treated with antithyroid drugs. All receptors come from a man aged 40-49 years with Graves disease.

A note on this clonotype: A much larger clone lies one base from this, so it may be a read error. This chain connects TRBV7-3 to TRBJ2-2, with TRBD1 matching over 9 bases. CDR1 and CDR2 from the germline V gene are SGHTA and FQGTGA. This CDR3 is built from 16 residues. CDR3 protein: CASSRSGTGNTGEPFF. The CDR3 nucleotides read TGTGCCAGCAGCCGATCCGGGACAGGGAACACCGGGGAGCCGTTTTTT.

The J gene is TRBJ2-7, the V gene TRBV6-1; TRBD1 aligns across 10 bases. Germline trimming cut 5 bases from V and 7 bases from J; bases unmatched to any gene: 8. Germline lookup yields CDR1 MNHNS and CDR2 SASEGT. This CDR3 contains 14 residues. The CDR3 bases are TGTGCCAGCAGTACCGGGACAGGGGTGAGTGAGCAGTACTTC. Protein sequence: CASSTGTGVSEQYF.

This clonotype was picked up many times. The chain joins TRBV20-1 to TRBJ1-1, with unresolved D. V was trimmed by 6 bases and J by 1 base, leaving 18 bases between them. The germline V gene has CDR1 DFQATT and CDR2 SNEGSKA (reference sequence). The length of the CDR3 is 15 residues. The CDR3 here is CSAPRGGISNTEAFF. The CDR3 DNA follows: TGCAGTGCCCCCCGGGGAGGGATCTCGAACACTGAAGCTTTCTTT.

This clonotype was observed a few times. This chain connects TRBV28 to TRBJ2-7; 11 bases agree with TRBD1. The junction had 11 bases not matched to a gene; V was cut back by 11 bases and J by 2 bases. The germline CDR1 and CDR2 sequences are MDHEN and SYDVKM. CDR3 length: 15 residues. CDR3 DNA: TGTGCCGCCTCTACCGGGACAGGGGGTCCCTACGAGCAGTACTTC. Protein product: CAASTGTGGPYEQYF.

In its sample, this clonotype was seen many times. This chain uses TRBV5-4 with TRBJ2-7; 10 nucleotides align to TRBD2. This CDR3 is 15 amino acids long. The ends lost 5 bases at V and 1 base at J; junction bases unmatched: 6. Germline lookup yields CDR1 SGHNT and CDR2 YYREEE (reference sequence). In nucleotides, the CDR3 is TGTGCCAGCAGGTCAACTAGCGGGGCATCCTACGAGCAGTACTTC. It is translated as CASRSTSGASYEQYF.

This clonotype was counted a single time. The chain combines TRBV20-1 with TRBJ2-1, with 9 bases fitting TRBD2. Trimming took 1 base from V and 3 from J; bases not matched to a gene: 7. Germline V gene lookup returns CDR1 DFQATT and CDR2 SNEGSKA (reference sequence). The CDR3 has 16 amino acids. The chain's CDR3 is CSARARGRAYYNEQFF. The DNA for the CDR3 is TGCAGTGCTAGAGCCCGCGGGAGGGCCTACTACAATGAGCAGTTCTTC.

Concerning this clonotype: The conserved closing phenylalanine or tryptophan is absent in this CDR3, likely reflecting a read error. The rearrangement uses TRBV11-2 and TRBJ2-7, with D uncertain. V lost 0 bases and J 3 bases, leaving 9 bases between the germline ends. The CDR3 spans 14 residues. Looked up from germline, CDR1 is SGHAT and CDR2 is FQNNGV. The CDR3, as DNA: TGTGCCAGCAGCTTAGATTCCGGAATCTACGAGCAGTACTCC. This sequence encodes CASSLDSGIYEQYS.

This clonotype has ten or more counts. V is TRBV14 and J is TRBJ2-3; weak D call: TRBD1 (5 bases). Germline loops: CDR1 SGHDN, CDR2 FVKESK. The CDR3 spans 13 residues. V lost 6 bases and J lost 2, with 9 bases in between. This chain's CDR3 is CASRRQNTDTQYF. Here the CDR3 DNA reads TGTGCCAGCAGAAGACAGAACACAGATACGCAGTATTTT.

This clonotype was counted ten times or more. The DNA of the CDR3 is TGTGCCAGTAGGAACAGGGGAGGGAACACTGAAGCTTTCTTT. It encodes CASRNRGGNTEAFF. The genes are TRBV19 and TRBJ1-1, with 7 bases lining up with TRBD1. In germline, CDR1 is LNHDA, CDR2 SQIVND (reference sequence). CDR3 size: 14 residues. V dropped 6 bases and J dropped 1; count of bases not matched to a gene: 5.

V gene TRBV12-3 or TRBV12-4 combines with J gene TRBJ1-1; D remains unclear. Trimming took 1 base from V and 3 from J, leaving 9 bases between them. This CDR3 is 14 amino acids long. For the CDR3, the DNA is TGTGCCAGCAGTTTAGGGAGCAGCTACACTGAAGCTTTCTTT. The encoded protein is CASSLGSSYTEAFF.

This clonotype was seen ten or more times. This rearrangement joins TRBV28 to TRBJ2-7; 11 positions match TRBD2. Germline V gives CDR1 MDHEN, CDR2 SYDVKM. This CDR3 contains 13 residues. The V gene end was trimmed by 7 bases and the J gene end by 6 bases; junction bases not matched to a gene: 5. CDR3 nucleotide sequence: TGTGCCAGCAATCTAGCGGGAGGCTCCGAGCAGTACTTC. Translating it yields CASNLAGGSEQYF.

This clonotype was seen a few times. This may come from a read error, since a much larger clone is one base off. The chain carries TRBV12-3 or TRBV12-4 and TRBJ1-1; unclear D gene. Trimming left V 8 bases short and J 1 base short, with 11 bases between. This CDR3 has 13 residues. Here the CDR3 reads CASVSGPNTEAFF. In nucleotides, the CDR3 is TGTGCCAGCGTATCGGGTCCGAACACTGAAGCTTTCTTT.

In its sample, this clonotype was seen a few times. The J gene is TRBJ1-1, the V gene TRBV20-1; D is uncertain. CDR1 and CDR2 from the germline V gene are DFQATT and SNEGSKA (reference sequence). Trimming removed 0 bases at V and 7 bases at J, with 15 bases between. The CDR3 extends over 14 amino acids. CDR3 sequence reads: CSARDARGGGEAFF. The DNA of the CDR3 is TGCAGTGCTAGAGATGCGCGGGGAGGAGGTGAAGCTTTCTTT.

The chain couples TRBV28 to TRBJ1-5; 7 positions match TRBD1. The CDR3 length is 13 residues. Germline-derived CDR1 and CDR2 are MDHEN and SYDVKM. The V and J ends lost 8 bases and 1 base, in that order; junction bases with no gene match: 2. The DNA for the CDR3 is TGTGCCAGCGAACAGGGGAGCAATCAGCCCCAGCATTTT. Translation: CASEQGSNQPQHF.

Many counts were recorded for this clonotype. The chain employs TRBV2 and TRBJ2-7, with TRBD1 matching over 10 bases. V was clipped by 4 bases and J by 6 bases; unmatched bases: 3. This CDR3 spans 13 amino acids. Germline-derived CDR1 and CDR2 are SNHLY and FYNNEI. Written as DNA, the CDR3 is TGTGCCAGCAGTGGGGACAGGGGAGGCGAGCAGTACTTC. It specifies CASSGDRGGEQYF.

This clonotype appeared a few times. A much larger clone is a single base away; this may be a read error. This chain connects TRBV2 to TRBJ2-3; perhaps D is TRBD1 or TRBD2 (5 bases each). The germline V and J ends were trimmed by 7 bases and 4 bases, with 15 bases remaining between them. CDR1 is SNHLY, CDR2 FYNNEI, per germline. The CDR3 spans 14 residues. The CDR3 reads CASNRDLVADTQYF. In DNA, the CDR3 is TGTGCCAGCAATCGGGACCTTGTCGCAGATACGCAGTATTTT.

This clonotype was seen repeatedly, ten times or more. The CDR3: CASSLRQGREQYF. CDR3 nucleotide sequence: TGTGCCAGCAGTTTACGACAGGGCAGAGAGCAGTACTTC. The V gene is TRBV27, the J gene TRBJ2-7, with 7 nucleotides matching TRBD1. This CDR3 contains 13 residues. Germline V gene lookup returns CDR1 MNHEY and CDR2 SMNVEV (reference sequence). The trim removed 2 bases at V and 7 bases at J, leaving 5 bases unmatched.

This chain links TRBV6-2 or TRBV6-3 with TRBJ2-2, with a tentative D call TRBD1 (7 bases). Germline V gene sequence: CDR1 MNHEY, CDR2 SVGEGT. The germline V and J ends were trimmed by 8 bases and 6 bases, with 16 bases remaining between them. This CDR3 is built from 14 residues. The CDR3 DNA reads TGTGCCAGCCGCCGAGACAGGGAGGCCGGGGAGCTGTTTTTT. It specifies CASRRDREAGELFF.

This clonotype was recorded many times. V gene TRBV27 combines with J gene TRBJ2-7; 9 positions agree with TRBD1. After removal of 3 bases from V and 5 bases from J, the junction contained 11 bases not matched to a gene. The CDR3 totals 16 residues. The germline CDR1 and CDR2 sequences are MNHEY and SMNVEV (reference sequence). The CDR3, as DNA: TGTGCCAGCAGTTTGGGTCGGGACAGGGTACTCCACGAGCAGTACTTC. Amino acid sequence: CASSLGRDRVLHEQYF.

This clonotype was seen repeatedly, ten times or more. The CDR3, as DNA: TGTGCCAGCAGGGGCTCAGGGACTCAAGAGACCCAGTACTTC. Its protein is CASRGSGTQETQYF. V is TRBV28 and J is TRBJ2-5; a weak D match, TRBD2 (6 bases). CDR3 size: 14 residues. In germline, CDR1 is MDHEN, CDR2 SYDVKM. V lost 6 bases and J 2 bases, leaving 13 bases between the germline ends.

This chain connects TRBV29-1 to TRBJ1-1; D is possibly TRBD1 (6 bases). This CDR3 comprises 13 residues. V was trimmed by 7 bases and J by 0 bases, leaving 12 bases between them. The germline V gene encodes CDR1 SQVTM and CDR2 ANQGSEA. CDR3 nucleotide sequence: TGCAGCGCCGAACAGGGACTGAACACTGAAGCTTTCTTT. It translates to CSAEQGLNTEAFF.

DNA for the CDR3: TGCGCCAGCAGCTCGAGCGGAGGGACAGATAATTCACCCCTCCACTTT. Amino acids: CASSSSGGTDNSPLHF. The chain has TRBV5-1 and TRBJ1-6; 7 bases line up with TRBD1. Germline loops: CDR1 SGHRS, CDR2 YFSETQ. The CDR3 runs 16 residues. The V gene end was trimmed by 3 bases and the J gene end by 5 bases; junction bases not matched to a gene: 8.

This clonotype has at least ten counts. V usage is TRBV12-3 or TRBV12-4 and J usage is TRBJ2-5; D call uncertain. The CDR3 sequence is 13 residues long. V shed 4 bases and J shed 9 bases, with 15 bases lying between them. CDR3 nucleotide sequence: TGTGCCAGCAGTTCGAATCCCCCTAGGGCCCAGTACTTC. Protein product: CASSSNPPRAQYF.

The rearrangement joins TRBV11-2 to TRBJ2-4; no firm D call. V lost 4 bases and J lost 0, with 13 bases in between. The V gene's germline CDR1 is SGHAT and CDR2 FQNNGV. The CDR3 has 16 residues. In nucleotides, the CDR3 is TGTGCCAGCAGCTCTTCAGGACCCCTAGCCAAAAACATTCAGTACTTC. Protein sequence: CASSSSGPLAKNIQYF. Variable domain in full (rest from reference TRBV11-2 and TRBJ2-4): EAGVAQSPRYKIIEKRQSVAFWCNPISGHATLYWYQQILGQGPKLLIQFQNNGVVDDSQLPKDRFSAERLKGVDSTLKIQPAKLEDSAVYLCASSSSGPLAKNIQYFGAGTRLSVL.

The CDR3 sequence is CASSIRDRAYNEQFF. In DNA form, the CDR3 reads TGTGCCAGCAGCATCCGGGACAGGGCGTACAATGAGCAGTTCTTC. V and J are TRBV13 and TRBJ2-1, with 9 bases matching TRBD1. From germline, CDR1 is PRHDT and CDR2 FYEKMQ (reference sequence). The CDR3 contains 15 residues. Trimming at V came to 5 bases and at J to 4 bases, leaving 6 bases not matched to a gene. The complete variable domain, with remaining parts taken from reference TRBV13 and TRBJ2-1, reads AAGVIQSPRHLIKEKRETATLKCYPIPRHDTVYWYQQGPGQDPQFLISFYEKMQSDKGSIPDRFSAQQFSDYHSELNMSSLELGDSALYFCASSIRDRAYNEQFFGPGTRLTVL.

This clonotype has ten or more counts. The genes are TRBV2 and TRBJ2-7; D perhaps matches TRBD2 (6 bases). This CDR3 has 14 amino acids. Deletions cut 6 bases from V and 2 bases from J, with 14 bases between. Germline V gene sequence: CDR1 SNHLY, CDR2 FYNNEI. The CDR3 nucleotides are TGTGCCAGCAGGCCTAATAGACTAGCCTACGAGCAGTACTTC. This sequence encodes CASRPNRLAYEQYF.

This chain uses TRBV5-1 with TRBJ2-3; 16 bases are shared with TRBD2. The CDR3 has 18 residues. V trimming: 4 bases; J trimming: 6 bases; junction bases outside the gene matches: 11. Germline CDR1 and CDR2: SGHRS and YFSETQ. The CDR3 protein is CASSDTGTSGRAEDTQYF. The CDR3 DNA reads TGCGCCAGCAGCGACACCGGGACTAGCGGGAGGGCAGAGGATACGCAGTATTTT.

This clonotype was seen many times. The chain employs TRBV7-8 and TRBJ2-2; TRBD2 matches at 8 bases. This CDR3 region has 20 residues. In germline, CDR1 is SGHVS, CDR2 FQNEAQ. The J segment lost 6 bases and the V segment lost 4 bases, leaving 22 bases of the junction unmatched. CDR3 nucleotide sequence: TGTGCCAGCAGCTCGAGACGTAATATTATAAGCGGGAGATCCGCCGGGGAGCTGTTTTTT. This encodes CASSSRRNIISGRSAGELFF. Using reference TRBV7-8 and TRBJ2-2 for the parts outside the CDR3, the full variable domain is GAGVSQSPRYKVAKRGQDVALRCDPISGHVSLFWYQQALGQGPEFLTYFQNEAQLDKSGLPSDRFFAERPEGSVSTLKIQRTQQEDSAVYLCASSSRRNIISGRSAGELFFGEGSRLTVL.

There are many counts of this clonotype. The genes are TRBV30 and TRBJ2-7; tentatively, D is TRBD1 (6 bases). Germline V CDR1 and CDR2: GTSNPN, SVGIG (reference sequence). CDR3 length: 12 amino acids. V dropped 4 bases and J dropped 0 bases, with 7 bases sitting between them. The CDR3 DNA reads as TGTGCCTGGACAGGGGCCTCCTACGAGCAGTACTTC. Encoded protein: CAWTGASYEQYF. The full variable domain, with the rest looked up from reference TRBV30 and TRBJ2-7, is SQTIHQWPATLVQPVGSPLSLECTVEGTSNPNLYWYRQAAGRGLQLLFYSVGIGQISSEVPQNLSASRPQDRQFILSSKKLLLSDSGFYLCAWTGASYEQYFGPGTRLTVT.

This clonotype was seen at least ten times. The rearrangement links TRBV2 to TRBJ2-3; perhaps TRBD1 as D (6 bases). The V gene's germline CDR1 is SNHLY and CDR2 FYNNEI. CDR3 length: 15 amino acids. Trimming took off 6 bases at V and 3 bases at J, with 16 bases between the two ends. The CDR3 bases are TGTGCCAGCAGGTTCAGGGCAGGGGTAACAGATACGCAGTATTTT. It codes for CASRFRAGVTDTQYF. Full variable domain (remainder filled in from reference TRBV2 and TRBJ2-3): EPEVTQTPSHQVTQMGQEVILRCVPISNHLYFYWYRQILGQKVEFLVSFYNNEISEKSEIFDDQFSVERPDGSNFTLKIRSTKLEDSAMYFCASRFRAGVTDTQYFGPGTRLTVL.

This rearrangement joins TRBV7-9 to TRBJ2-1, with 14 nucleotides matching TRBD2. V lost 3 bases and J lost 13; bases outside the gene matches: 8. The CDR3 has 15 amino acids. Germline V CDR1 and CDR2: SEHNR, FQNEAQ (reference sequence). This CDR3 reads CASSFLTGTSGSQFF. CDR3 nucleotide sequence: TGTGCCAGCAGCTTCCTGACCGGGACTAGCGGGAGTCAGTTCTTC.